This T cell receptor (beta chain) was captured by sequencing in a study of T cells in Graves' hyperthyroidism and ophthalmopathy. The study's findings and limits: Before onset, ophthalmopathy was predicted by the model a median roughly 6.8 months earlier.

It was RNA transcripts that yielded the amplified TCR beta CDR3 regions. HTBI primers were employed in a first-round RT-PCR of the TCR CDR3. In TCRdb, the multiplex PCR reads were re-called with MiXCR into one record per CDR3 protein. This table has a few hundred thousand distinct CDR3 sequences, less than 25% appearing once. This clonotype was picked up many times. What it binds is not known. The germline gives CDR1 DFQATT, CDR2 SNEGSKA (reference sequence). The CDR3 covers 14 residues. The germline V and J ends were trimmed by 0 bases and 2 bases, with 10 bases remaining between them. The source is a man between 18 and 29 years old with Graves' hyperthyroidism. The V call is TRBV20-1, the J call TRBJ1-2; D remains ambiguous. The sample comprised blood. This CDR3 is CSARDAVANYGYTF. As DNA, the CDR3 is TGCAGTGCTAGAGATGCAGTGGCCAACTATGGCTACACCTTC.